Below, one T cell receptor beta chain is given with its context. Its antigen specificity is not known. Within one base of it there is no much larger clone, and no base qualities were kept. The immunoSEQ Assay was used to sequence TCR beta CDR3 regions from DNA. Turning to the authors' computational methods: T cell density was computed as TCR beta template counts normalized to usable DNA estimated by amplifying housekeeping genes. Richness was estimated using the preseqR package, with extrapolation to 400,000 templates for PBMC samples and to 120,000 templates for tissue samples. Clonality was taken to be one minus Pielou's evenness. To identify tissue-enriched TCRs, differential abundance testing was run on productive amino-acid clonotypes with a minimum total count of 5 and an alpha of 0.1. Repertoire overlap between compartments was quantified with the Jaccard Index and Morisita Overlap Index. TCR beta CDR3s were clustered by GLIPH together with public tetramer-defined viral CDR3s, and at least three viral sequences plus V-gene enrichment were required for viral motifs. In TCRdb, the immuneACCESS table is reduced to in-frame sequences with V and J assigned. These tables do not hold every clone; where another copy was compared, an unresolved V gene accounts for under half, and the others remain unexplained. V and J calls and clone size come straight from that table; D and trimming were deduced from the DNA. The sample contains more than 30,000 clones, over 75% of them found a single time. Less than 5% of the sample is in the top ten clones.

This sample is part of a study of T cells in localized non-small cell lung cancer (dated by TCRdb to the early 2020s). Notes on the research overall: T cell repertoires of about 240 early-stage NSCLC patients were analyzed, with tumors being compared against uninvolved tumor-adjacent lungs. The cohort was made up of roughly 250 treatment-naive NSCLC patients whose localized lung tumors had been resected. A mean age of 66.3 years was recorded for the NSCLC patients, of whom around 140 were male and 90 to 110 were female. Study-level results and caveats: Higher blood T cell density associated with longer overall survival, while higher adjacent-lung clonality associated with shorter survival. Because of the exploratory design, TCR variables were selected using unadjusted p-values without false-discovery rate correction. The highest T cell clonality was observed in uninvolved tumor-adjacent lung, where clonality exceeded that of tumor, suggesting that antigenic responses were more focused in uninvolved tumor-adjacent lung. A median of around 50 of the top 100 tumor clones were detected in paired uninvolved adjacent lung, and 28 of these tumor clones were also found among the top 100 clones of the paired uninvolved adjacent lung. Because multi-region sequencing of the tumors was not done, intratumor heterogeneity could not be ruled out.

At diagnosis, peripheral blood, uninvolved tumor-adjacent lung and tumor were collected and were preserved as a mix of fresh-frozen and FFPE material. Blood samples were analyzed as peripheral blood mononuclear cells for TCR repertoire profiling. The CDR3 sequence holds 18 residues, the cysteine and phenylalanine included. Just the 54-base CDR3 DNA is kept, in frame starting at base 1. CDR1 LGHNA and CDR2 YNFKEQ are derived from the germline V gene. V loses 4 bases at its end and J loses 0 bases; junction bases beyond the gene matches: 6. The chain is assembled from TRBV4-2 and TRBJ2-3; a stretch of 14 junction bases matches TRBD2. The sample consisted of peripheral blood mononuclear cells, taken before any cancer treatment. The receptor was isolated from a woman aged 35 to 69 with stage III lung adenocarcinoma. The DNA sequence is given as TGTGCCAGCAGCCCAGGACTAGCGGGGGGCCCTAGCACAGATACGCAGTATTTT. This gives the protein CASSPGLAGGPSTDTQYF.